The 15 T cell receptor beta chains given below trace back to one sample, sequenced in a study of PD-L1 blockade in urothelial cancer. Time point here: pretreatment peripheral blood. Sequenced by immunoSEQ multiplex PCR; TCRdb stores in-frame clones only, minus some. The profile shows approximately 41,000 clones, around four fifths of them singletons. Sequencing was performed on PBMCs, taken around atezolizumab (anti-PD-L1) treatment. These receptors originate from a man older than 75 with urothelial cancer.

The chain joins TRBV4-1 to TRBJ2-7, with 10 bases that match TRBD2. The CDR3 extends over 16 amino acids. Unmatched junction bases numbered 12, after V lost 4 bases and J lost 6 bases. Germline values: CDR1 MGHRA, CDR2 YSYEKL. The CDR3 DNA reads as TGCGCCAGCAGCCCAACCGGGACTAGCGTAGTAGGCGAGCAGTACTTC. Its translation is CASSPTGTSVVGEQYF.

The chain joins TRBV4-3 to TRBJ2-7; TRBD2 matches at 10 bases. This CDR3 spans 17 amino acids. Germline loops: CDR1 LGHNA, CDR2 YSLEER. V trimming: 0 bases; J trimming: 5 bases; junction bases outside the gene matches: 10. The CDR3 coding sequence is TGCGCCAGCAGCCAAGATTCCAGCGGGAGGGCCGCCCACGAGCAGTACTTC. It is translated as CASSQDSSGRAAHEQYF.

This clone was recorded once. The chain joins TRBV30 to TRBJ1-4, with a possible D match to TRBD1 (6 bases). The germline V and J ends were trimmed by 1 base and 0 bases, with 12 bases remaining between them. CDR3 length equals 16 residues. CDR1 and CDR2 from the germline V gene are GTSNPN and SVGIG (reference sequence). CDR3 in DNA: TGTGCCTGGAGTGGGGGGCGCGGAGCAACTAATGAAAAACTGTTTTTT. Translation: CAWSGGRGATNEKLFF.

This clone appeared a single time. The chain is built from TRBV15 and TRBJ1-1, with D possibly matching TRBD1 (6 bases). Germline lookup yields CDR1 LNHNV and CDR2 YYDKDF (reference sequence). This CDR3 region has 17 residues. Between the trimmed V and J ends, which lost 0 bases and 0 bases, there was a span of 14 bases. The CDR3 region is CATSRDWTDGLNTEAFF. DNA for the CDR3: TGTGCCACCAGCAGAGATTGGACAGACGGCCTGAACACTGAAGCTTTCTTT.

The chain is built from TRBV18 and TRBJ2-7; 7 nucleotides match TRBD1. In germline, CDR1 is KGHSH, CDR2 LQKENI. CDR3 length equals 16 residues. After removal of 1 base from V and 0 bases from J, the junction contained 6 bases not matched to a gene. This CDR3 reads CASSPQSRQGSYEQYF. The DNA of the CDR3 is TGTGCCAGCTCACCACAATCGAGACAGGGCTCCTACGAGCAGTACTTC.

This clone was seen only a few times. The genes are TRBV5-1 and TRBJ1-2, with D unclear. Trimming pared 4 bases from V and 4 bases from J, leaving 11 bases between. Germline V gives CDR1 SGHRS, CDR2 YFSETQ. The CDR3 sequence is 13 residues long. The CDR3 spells CASSPGRLYGYTF. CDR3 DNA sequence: TGCGCCAGCAGCCCGGGGAGGCTCTATGGCTACACCTTC.

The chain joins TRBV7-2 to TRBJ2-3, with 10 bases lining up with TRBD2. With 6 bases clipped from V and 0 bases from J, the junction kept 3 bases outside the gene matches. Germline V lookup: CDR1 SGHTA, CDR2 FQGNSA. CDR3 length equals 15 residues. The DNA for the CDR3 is TGTGCCAGCAGAGGACTAGCGGCAAGCACAGATACGCAGTATTTT. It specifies CASRGLAASTDTQYF.

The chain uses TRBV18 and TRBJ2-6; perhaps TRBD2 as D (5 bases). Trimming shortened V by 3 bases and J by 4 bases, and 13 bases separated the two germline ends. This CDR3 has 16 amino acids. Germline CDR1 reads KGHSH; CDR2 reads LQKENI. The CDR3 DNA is TGTGCCAGCTCACCGGGAGCCGTATTCGGGGCCAACGTCCTGACTTTC. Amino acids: CASSPGAVFGANVLTF.

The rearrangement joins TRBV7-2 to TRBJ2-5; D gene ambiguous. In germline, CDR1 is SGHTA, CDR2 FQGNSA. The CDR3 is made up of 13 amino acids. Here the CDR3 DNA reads TGTGCGTCCGCGGAAGCTTTTGGGGAGACCCAGTACTTC. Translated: CASAEAFGETQYF. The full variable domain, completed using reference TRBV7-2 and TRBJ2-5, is GAGVSQSPSNKVTEKGKDVELRCDPISGHTALYWYRQSLGQGLEFLIYFQGNSAPDKSGLPSDRFSAERTGGSVSTLTIQRTQQEDSAVYLCASAEAFGETQYFGPGTRLLVL.

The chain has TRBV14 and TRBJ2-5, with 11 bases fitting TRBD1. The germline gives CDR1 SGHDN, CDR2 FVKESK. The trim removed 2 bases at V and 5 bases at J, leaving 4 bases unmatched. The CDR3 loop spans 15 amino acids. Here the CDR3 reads CASSQRGTGGETQYF. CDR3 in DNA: TGTGCCAGCAGCCAACGCGGGACAGGGGGTGAGACCCAGTACTTC.

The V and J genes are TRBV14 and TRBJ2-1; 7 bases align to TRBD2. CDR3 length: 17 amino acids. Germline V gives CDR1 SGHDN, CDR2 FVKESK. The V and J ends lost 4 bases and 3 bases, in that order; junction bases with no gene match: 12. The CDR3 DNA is TGTGCCAGCAGCCGGGAGGCTAGCGGCGCTCTCTACAATGAGCAGTTCTTC. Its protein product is CASSREASGALYNEQFF.

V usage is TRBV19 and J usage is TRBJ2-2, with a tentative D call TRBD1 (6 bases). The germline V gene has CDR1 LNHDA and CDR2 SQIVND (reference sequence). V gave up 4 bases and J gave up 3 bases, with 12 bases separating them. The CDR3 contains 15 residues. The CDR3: CASSRTGRDTGELFF. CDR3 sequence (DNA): TGTGCCAGTAGTAGAACAGGGCGGGACACCGGGGAGCTGTTTTTT.

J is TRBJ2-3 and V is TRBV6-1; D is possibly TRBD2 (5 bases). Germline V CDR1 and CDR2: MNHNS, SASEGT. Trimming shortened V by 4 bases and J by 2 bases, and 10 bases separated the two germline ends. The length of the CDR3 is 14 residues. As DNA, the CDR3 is TGTGCCAGCAGTGGGGGAGTATTCACAGATACGCAGTATTTT. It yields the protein CASSGGVFTDTQYF.

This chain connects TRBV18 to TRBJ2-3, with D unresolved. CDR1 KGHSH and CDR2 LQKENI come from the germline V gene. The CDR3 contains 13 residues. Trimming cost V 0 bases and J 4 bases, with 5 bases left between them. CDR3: CASSPPSADTQYF. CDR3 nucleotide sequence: TGTGCCAGCTCACCACCGTCGGCAGATACGCAGTATTTT. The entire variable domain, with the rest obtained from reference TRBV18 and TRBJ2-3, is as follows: NAGVMQNPRHLVRRRGQEARLRCSPMKGHSHVYWYRQLPEEGLKFMVYLQKENIIDESGMPKERFSAEFPKEGPSILRIQQVVRGDSAAYFCASSPPSADTQYFGPGTRLTVL.

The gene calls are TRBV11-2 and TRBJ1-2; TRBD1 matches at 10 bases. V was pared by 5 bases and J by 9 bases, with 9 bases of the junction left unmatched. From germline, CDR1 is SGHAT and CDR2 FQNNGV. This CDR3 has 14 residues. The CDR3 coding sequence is TGTGCCAGCAGCGCCTCCGGGACAGGGGAAAGCTACACCTTC. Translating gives CASSASGTGESYTF.